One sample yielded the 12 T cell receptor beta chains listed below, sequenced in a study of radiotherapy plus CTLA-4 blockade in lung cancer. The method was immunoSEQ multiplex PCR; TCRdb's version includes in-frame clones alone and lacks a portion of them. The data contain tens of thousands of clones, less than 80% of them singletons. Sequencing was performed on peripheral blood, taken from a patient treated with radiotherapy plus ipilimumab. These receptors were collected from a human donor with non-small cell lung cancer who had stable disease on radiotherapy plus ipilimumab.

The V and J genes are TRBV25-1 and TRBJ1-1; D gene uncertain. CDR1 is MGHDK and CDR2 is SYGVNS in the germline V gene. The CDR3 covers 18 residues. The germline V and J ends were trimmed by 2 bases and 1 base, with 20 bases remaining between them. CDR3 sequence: CASSEMRVRFTENTEAFF. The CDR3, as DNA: TGTGCCAGCAGTGAAATGAGGGTCCGCTTCACAGAGAACACTGAAGCTTTCTTT.

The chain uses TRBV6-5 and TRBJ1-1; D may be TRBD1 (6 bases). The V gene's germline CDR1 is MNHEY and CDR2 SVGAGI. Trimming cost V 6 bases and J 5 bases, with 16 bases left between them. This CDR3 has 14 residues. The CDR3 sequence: CASRLQGRVTEAFF. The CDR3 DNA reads TGTGCCAGCAGGTTACAGGGAAGGGTAACTGAAGCTTTCTTT.

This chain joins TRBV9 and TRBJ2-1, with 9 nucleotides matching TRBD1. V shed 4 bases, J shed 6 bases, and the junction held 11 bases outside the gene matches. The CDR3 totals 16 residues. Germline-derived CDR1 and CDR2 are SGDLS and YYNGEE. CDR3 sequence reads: CASSLGGTGHSNEQFF. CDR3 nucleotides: TGTGCCAGCAGCTTAGGGGGGACAGGGCATTCCAATGAGCAGTTCTTC.

For the CDR3, the DNA is TGTGCCAGTAATTCGGGACTAGCGGGGGGGACCCAGTACTTC. It encodes CASNSGLAGGTQYF. The chain links TRBV19 to TRBJ2-5; 15 bases map to TRBD2. The CDR3 has 14 residues. The V gene's germline CDR1 is LNHDA and CDR2 SQIVND (reference sequence). Germline trimming cut 7 bases from V and 7 bases from J; bases unmatched to any gene: 4.

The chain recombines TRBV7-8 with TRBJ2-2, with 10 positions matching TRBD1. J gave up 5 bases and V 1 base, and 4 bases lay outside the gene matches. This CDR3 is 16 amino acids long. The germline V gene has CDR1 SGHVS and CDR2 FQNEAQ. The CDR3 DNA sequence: TGTGCCAGCAGCTTAGGCGGGACAGGGGTAACCGGGGAGCTGTTTTTT. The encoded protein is CASSLGGTGVTGELFF.

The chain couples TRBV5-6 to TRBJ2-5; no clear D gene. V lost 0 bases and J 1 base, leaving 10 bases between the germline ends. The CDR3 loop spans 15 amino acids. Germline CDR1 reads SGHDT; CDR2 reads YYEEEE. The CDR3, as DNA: TGTGCCAGCAGCTTGGGGCTCAACCCCCAAGAGACCCAGTACTTC. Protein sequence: CASSLGLNPQETQYF.

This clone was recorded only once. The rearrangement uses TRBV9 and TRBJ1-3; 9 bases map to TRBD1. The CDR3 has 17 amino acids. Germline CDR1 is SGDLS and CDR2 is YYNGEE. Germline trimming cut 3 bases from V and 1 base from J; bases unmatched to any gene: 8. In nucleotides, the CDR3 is TGTGCCAGCAGCGCCCAAGGGACAGGGCTATCTGGAAACACCATATATTTT. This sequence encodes CASSAQGTGLSGNTIYF.

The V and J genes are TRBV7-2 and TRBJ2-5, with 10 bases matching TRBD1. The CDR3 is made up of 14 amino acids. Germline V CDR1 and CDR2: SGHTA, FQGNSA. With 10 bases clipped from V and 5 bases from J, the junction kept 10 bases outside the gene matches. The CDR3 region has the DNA TGTGCCAACCGCAGGGACAGGGGTTCGGAGACCCAGTACTTC. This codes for CANRRDRGSETQYF.

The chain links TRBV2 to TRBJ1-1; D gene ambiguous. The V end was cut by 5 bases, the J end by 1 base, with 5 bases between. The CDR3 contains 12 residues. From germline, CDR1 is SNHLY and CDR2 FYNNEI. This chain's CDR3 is CASSNTNTEAFF. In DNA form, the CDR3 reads TGTGCCAGCAGTAATACGAACACTGAAGCTTTCTTT.

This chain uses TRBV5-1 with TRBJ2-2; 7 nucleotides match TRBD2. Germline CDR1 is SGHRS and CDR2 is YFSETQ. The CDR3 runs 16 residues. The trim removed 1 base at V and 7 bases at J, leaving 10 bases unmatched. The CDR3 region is CASSLSLAVGNGELFF. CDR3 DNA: TGCGCCAGCAGCTTGAGCCTAGCGGTGGGGAACGGGGAGCTGTTTTTT.

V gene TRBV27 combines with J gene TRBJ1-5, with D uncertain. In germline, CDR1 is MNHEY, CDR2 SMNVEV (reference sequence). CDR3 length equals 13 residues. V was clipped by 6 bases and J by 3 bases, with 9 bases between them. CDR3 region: CASSRTLNQPQHF. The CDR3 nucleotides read TGTGCCAGCAGCCGTACCCTCAATCAGCCCCAGCATTTT.

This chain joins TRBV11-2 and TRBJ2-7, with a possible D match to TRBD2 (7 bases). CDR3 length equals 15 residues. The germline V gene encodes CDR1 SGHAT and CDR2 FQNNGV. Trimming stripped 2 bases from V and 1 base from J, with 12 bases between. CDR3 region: CASSLFGGPSYEQYF. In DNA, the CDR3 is TGTGCCAGCAGCTTATTCGGGGGGCCGTCCTACGAGCAGTACTTC.